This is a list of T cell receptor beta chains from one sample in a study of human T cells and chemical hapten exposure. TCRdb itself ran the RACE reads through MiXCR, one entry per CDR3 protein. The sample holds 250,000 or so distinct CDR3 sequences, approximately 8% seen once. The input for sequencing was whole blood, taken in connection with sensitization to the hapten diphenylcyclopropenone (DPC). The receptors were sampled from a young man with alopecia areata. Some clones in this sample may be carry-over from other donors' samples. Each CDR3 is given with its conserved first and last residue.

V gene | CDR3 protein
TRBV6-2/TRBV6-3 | CASSRRELANYGYTF
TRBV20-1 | CSASYIEQYF
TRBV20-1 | CSARDGHQGNTIYF
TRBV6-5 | CASSYSRGTGHNEQFF
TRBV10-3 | CATETQGSETQYF
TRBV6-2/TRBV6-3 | CASSYSAGENEQYF
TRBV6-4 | CASSPEGAGGQETQYF
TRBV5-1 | CASSLEADYEQYF
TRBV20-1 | CSARGQYTEAFF
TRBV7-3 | CASSQGQAGSQETQYF
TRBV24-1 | CATSDRGQFPHGYTF
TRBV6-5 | CASSYRGLDYGYTF
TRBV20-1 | CSAPSPDSYEQYF
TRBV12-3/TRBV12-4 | CASSLNYLEAFF
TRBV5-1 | CASRAGTRDEAFF
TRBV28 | CASRNQGINYGYTF
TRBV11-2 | CASSPTGGTGAQETQYF
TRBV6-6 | CASSYFAPGQGNLRQEQYF
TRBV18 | CASSPPSGENTGELFF
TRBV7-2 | CASSYGGTSNQPQHF
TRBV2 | CASSARHRGTAEAFF
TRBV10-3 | CAISQGEANVLTF
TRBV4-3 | CASSSPGGASYGYTF
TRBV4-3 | CASSQFKDSTSSYNEQFF
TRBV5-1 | CASSFWLPHREQYF
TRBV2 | CASTQIQETQYF
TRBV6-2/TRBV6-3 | CASSPQGANTEAFF
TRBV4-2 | CASSQEQGRTGRYGYTF
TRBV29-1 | CSVEAKANSGANVLTF
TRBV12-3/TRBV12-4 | CASSLVDTTDTQYF
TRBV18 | CASSSRTGIGTGELFF
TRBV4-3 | CASSQDLAGFSQETQYF
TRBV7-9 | CASSFWALNTGELFF
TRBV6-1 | CASSEQAGVGTEAFF
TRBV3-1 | CASSQDRVGAEAFF
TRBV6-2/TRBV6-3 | CASTGNRGWNSPLHF
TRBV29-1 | CSARGQVGNEQFF
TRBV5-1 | CASSLATGVSTDTQYF
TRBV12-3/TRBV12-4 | CASSSDRSGNTIYF
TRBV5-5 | CASSPRFRGRGDYQPQHF
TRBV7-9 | CASSLPTGAGPGELFF
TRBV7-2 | CASSLGPGQLDTQYF
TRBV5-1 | CASSEGTGSEKLFF
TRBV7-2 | CASSRGTGDNNYGYTF
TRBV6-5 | CASSFRASGGPRRTGELFF
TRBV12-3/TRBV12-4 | CASSPRSTADTQYF
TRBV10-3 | CAISERDRGGTDTQYF
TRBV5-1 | CASSLSPRANYGYTF
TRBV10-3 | CAISDPAGAHNEQFF
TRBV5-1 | CASSLETGRGADTQYF
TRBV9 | CASSVGGSDEQFF
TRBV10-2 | CASREWTGRTGELFF
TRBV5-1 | CASSPGTAYNSPLHF